These T cell receptor beta chains were read from a single sample in a study of a mutant IDH1 vaccine in newly diagnosed glioma. Their antigens remain unidentified. Sequenced by immunoSEQ multiplex PCR; TCRdb stores in-frame clones only, minus some. The sample lists 60,000 or so clones, roughly 84% seen once, with 3.5% to 4.5% in the top ten. The specimen comprised PBMCs, sampled from a glioma patient whose treatment included an IDH1 peptide vaccine. Receptor source: a man aged 25-40 years with glioma. Both conserved end residues are part of each CDR3. The order of the fields is clone size, J gene, V gene, D gene, CDR3 DNA, CDR3 protein. D genes are given only for firm matches. Some rows mark clone size as missing; the rest say once, few, many or name a class of expanded clone.

once | TRBJ2-5 | TRBV7-8 | NA | TGTGCCAGCAGCTCCCTGCCGTTAGAGACCCAGTACTTC | CASSSLPLETQYF
NA | TRBJ2-7 | TRBV28 | TRBD2 | TGTGCCAGCAGTTTCATCCAGCGGGGGCACTACGAGCAGTACTTC | CASSFIQRGHYEQYF
NA | TRBJ2-7 | TRBV6-1 | NA | TGTGCCAGCAGGAGGGGGGGCCCAGGGGTCGAGCAGTACTTC | CASRRGGPGVEQYF
NA | TRBJ2-3 | TRBV12-5 | TRBD1 | TGTGCTAGTGGTTTGGTCGTAGGACAGGGGATGATCGGAGATACGCAGTATTTT | CASGLVVGQGMIGDTQYF
NA | TRBJ2-2 | TRBV6-5 | NA | TGTGCCAGCAGTTACAGGGCAGGGGTCGTCGGGGAGCTGTTTTTT | CASSYRAGVVGELFF
NA | TRBJ2-7 | TRBV10-3 | TRBD1 | TGTGCCATCATGAGGACAGGCGGATCCGAGCAGTACTTC | CAIMRTGGSEQYF
NA | TRBJ1-2 | TRBV4-2 | NA | TGTGCCAGCAGCCATCACCGACACGGCAGTGCCTTC | CASSHHRHGSAF
NA | TRBJ2-7 | TRBV15 | NA | TGTGCCACCAGCAGAGGGGAGGGGGCGTCGGACGAGCAGTACTTC | CATSRGEGASDEQYF
NA | TRBJ1-4 | TRBV5-1 | NA | TGCGCCAGCAGCTTAAGTGGGGCAACTAATGAAAAACTGTTTTTT | CASSLSGATNEKLFF
NA | TRBJ2-3 | TRBV9 | TRBD1 | TGTGCCAGCAGCGCGCGGACAGGAGACACAGATACGCAGTATTTT | CASSARTGDTDTQYF
NA | TRBJ2-5 | TRBV7-9 | TRBD2 | TGTGCCAGCAGCCGTGCGCTAGCGGGGGGGGAGACCCAGTACTTC | CASSRALAGGETQYF
NA | TRBJ2-5 | TRBV2 | NA | TGTGCCAGCAGTGTTTCCCCGGACGTAAGGACCCAGTACTTC | CASSVSPDVRTQYF
NA | TRBJ2-2 | TRBV5-6 | TRBD1 | TGTGCCAGCAGCCCTCTCGACAGGGACACCGGGGAGCTGTTTTTT | CASSPLDRDTGELFF
NA | TRBJ1-6 | TRBV7-9 | TRBD1 | TGTGCCAGCAGCTTAGGACAGGGTTTCTATAATTCACCCCTCCACTTT | CASSLGQGFYNSPLHF
NA | TRBJ2-1 | TRBV27 | TRBD2 | TGTGCCAGCAGTCTTTTAGCGGGGAGCTCCTACAATGAGCAGTTCTTC | CASSLLAGSSYNEQFF
NA | TRBJ2-3 | TRBV18 | NA | TGTGCCACACCACCCAGGGGAGGGGGCCGCCTGGGAGATACGCAGTATTTT | CATPPRGGGRLGDTQYF
NA | TRBJ1-2 | TRBV10-2 | TRBD1 | TGCGCCAGCAGTGGAGGGGGCCATGGCTACACCTTC | CASSGGGHGYTF
NA | TRBJ1-2 | TRBV7-9 | NA | TGTGCCAGCAGCTTAGGTCTATCAGCACAAGGCTACACCTTC | CASSLGLSAQGYTF
NA | TRBJ2-1 | TRBV10-2 | NA | TGCGCCAGCAGTGAGGGCGGGGCAAATTACAATGAGCAGTTCTTC | CASSEGGANYNEQFF
NA | TRBJ1-5 | TRBV4-2 | NA | TGTGCCAGCGGCTGGGGTAGGGGAGATAGCAATCAGCCCCAGCATTTT | CASGWGRGDSNQPQHF